This record covers a single T cell receptor (beta chain). This clonotype was recorded a few times. No antigen is known for it. Base quality data are lacking; no much larger clone is found one base away. V drops 0 bases and J drops 7 bases, leaving 8 bases in between. According to the germline V gene (reference sequence), CDR1 reads SGHNT and CDR2 reads YYREEE. From the cysteine up to the phenylalanine, the CDR3 has a length of 13 residues. Of the read, only the CDR3 DNA is kept; its 39 bases are in frame from base 1. This record belongs to a study of T cells after yellow fever vaccination (dated by TCRdb to between 2018 and 2021). Some background on the complete study: Libraries from fractions with low cell numbers were prepared with the SMART-Seq v4 Ultra Low Input RNA kit. To track T-cell clones before and after primary and booster YFV17D yellow fever vaccination, bulk TCR alpha and beta repertoires were sequenced longitudinally. Blood was drawn at multiple timepoints before and after primary and secondary immunization, with bulk PBMC replicates and cell subsets isolated. Two healthy male donors, one aged 18 to 29 and one aged 30 to 40 years, made up the cohort. General study outcomes and caveats: Because only two donors were included in the study, the extent to which the findings can be generalized is limited. A small fraction of clonotypes appeared in both the CD4 and CD8 compartments, likely as a result of convergent recombination. Because abundant contaminating clonotypes from the bulk population could be contained in FACS-sorted repertoires, computational filtering was required. After the booster, most of the clones that had expanded following primary vaccination were detected again (almost 98% of CD4 and around nine tenths of CD8), which suggests that memory was broadly maintained. The secondary T-cell response was found to be weaker but faster than the primary response, with a peak reached on day 5 rather than on day 15.

Synthesis of TCR cDNA relied on 5'RACE template switching, a step that introduced a universal primer site along with unique molecular identifiers. Priming for cDNA synthesis came from both the TCR alpha and TCR beta constant segments. Library amplification involved two PCR steps, and the second step added sample barcodes and sequencing adapters. Libraries were sequenced on Illumina HiSeq 2500 (2x100 bp) or NovaSeq (2x150 bp). Per the source publication's procedure: Reads were demultiplexed and collapsed into UMI consensus sequences with MIGEC, and V(D)J alignment was performed with MiXCR. Vaccine-responding clonotypes were defined with edgeR using replicate PBMC samples, requiring FDR below 0.01 and a log2 fold change above 5 up to day 15. CD4 or CD8 identity was assigned to each bulk clonotype according to whether the clonotype was present at higher abundance in the sequenced CD4 repertoire or the sequenced CD8 repertoire. TCRdb reanalyzed the raw reads on its own, using fastp at Q25 for trimming and MiXCR for clone calling, and kept in-frame beta chains. CDR3 protein duplicates are merged, each entry listing the most common genes and DNA. For this entry, the V and J calls and clone size follow TCRdb and not the study's own pipeline. The table for this sample lists 450,000 to 650,000 distinct CDR3 sequences; about 13% of them were counted only once. The ten largest clones represent about 14% of the sample.

The treatment or condition label, as the study defines it: live attenuated yellow fever vaccine strain. At each blood-draw timepoint, two biological replicates of bulk PBMCs were collected. PBMCs were isolated from peripheral blood using a standard Ficoll-Paque protocol. TriZol was used to extract RNA from bulk PBMCs, from CD4 and CD8 fractions, and from dextramer-positive and dextramer-negative fractions. The TCR sequence derives from a man younger than 45 who received the YFV17D yellow fever vaccine. This specimen was PBMCs, taken on the day of the yellow fever booster vaccination. Recombination joined TRBV5-4 with TRBJ2-1, with no reliable assignment of the D segment. The CDR3 reads as follows: CASSLEAENEQFF. The DNA is as follows: TGTGCCAGCAGCTTGGAGGCGGAGAATGAGCAGTTCTTC.